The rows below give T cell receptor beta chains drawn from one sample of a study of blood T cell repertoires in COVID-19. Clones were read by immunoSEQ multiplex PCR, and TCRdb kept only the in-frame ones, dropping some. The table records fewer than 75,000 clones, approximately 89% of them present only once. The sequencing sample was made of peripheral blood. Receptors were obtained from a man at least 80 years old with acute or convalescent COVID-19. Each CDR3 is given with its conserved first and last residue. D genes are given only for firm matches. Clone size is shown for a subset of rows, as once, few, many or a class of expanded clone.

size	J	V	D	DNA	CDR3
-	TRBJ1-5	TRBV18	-	TGTGCCAGCTCATCGGACCAGGGTTATCAGCCCCAGCATTTT	CASSSDQGYQPQHF
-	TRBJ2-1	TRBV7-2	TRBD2	TGTGCCAGCAGCGCGGGACTAGCCTACAATGAGCAGTTCTTC	CASSAGLAYNEQFF
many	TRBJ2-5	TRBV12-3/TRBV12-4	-	TGTGCCAGCAGTTTAAGCAGGGTGGAGACCCAGTACTTC	CASSLSRVETQYF
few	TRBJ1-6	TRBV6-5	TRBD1	TGTGCCAGCACCCCGGACAGGGTCGGATCACCCCTCCACTTT	CASTPDRVGSPLHF
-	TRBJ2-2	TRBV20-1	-	TGCAGTGCTAGTAGGCTAGCGAGGTCCGGGGAGCTGTTTTTT	CSASRLARSGELFF
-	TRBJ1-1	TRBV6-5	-	TGTGCCAGCAGTTCTCCCCAGCGACTGTACACTGAAGCTTTCTTT	CASSSPQRLYTEAFF
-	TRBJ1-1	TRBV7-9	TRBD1	TGTGCCAGCAGCTCTCGTGAAGACAGGGAGGCTTTCTTT	CASSSREDREAFF
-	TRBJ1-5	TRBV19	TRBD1	TGTGCCAGTAGTATAGAGGCCAGGGGGTGGCAGCCCCAGCATTTT	CASSIEARGWQPQHF
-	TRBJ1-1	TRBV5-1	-	TGCGCCAGCAGCAAAGAGGCCATGAACACTGAAGCTTTCTTT	CASSKEAMNTEAFF
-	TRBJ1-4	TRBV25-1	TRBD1	TGTGCCAGCAGTGAATATTGGAGACAGGGGGGTGAAAAACTGTTTTTT	CASSEYWRQGGEKLFF
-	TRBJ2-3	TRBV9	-	TGTGCCAGCAGCGTAGACTGGAGCACAGATACGCAGTATTTT	CASSVDWSTDTQYF
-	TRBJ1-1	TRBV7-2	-	TGTGCCAGCAGCTTCGGAGGGAACACTGAAGCTTTCTTT	CASSFGGNTEAFF
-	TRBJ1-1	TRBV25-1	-	TGTGCCAGCAGTCCACTCGGACAGACTGAAGCTTTCTTT	CASSPLGQTEAFF
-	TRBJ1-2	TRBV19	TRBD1	TGTGCCAGTAGTATGAGCCTGGGACAGGGGGCGATCCATGGCTACACCTTC	CASSMSLGQGAIHGYTF
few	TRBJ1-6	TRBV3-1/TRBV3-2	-	TGTGCCAGCAGCCAGATGCTCGGGGGATCCGGTTCACCCCTCCACTTT	CASSQMLGGSGSPLHF
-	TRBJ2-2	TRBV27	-	TGTGCCAGCAGTGTCGATACTTACACCGGGGAGCTGTTTTTT	CASSVDTYTGELFF
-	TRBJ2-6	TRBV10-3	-	TGTGCCATCACGGACGTCAAGGAGGTTGTCGGGGCCAACGTCCTGACTTTC	CAITDVKEVVGANVLTF
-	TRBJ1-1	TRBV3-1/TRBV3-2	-	TGTGCCAGCAGCCAGGGGGCGAACACTGAAGCTTTCTTT	CASSQGANTEAFF
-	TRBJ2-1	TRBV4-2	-	TGTGCCAGCAGCCAAGATCGGGGGAATAGCTACAATGAGCAGTTCTTC	CASSQDRGNSYNEQFF
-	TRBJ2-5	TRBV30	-	TGTGCCTGGGGGAGGGAGACCCAGTACTTC	CAWGRETQYF
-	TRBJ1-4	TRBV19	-	TGTGCCAGTAGTATGGGCGGGGTTGAAAAACTGTTTTTT	CASSMGGVEKLFF
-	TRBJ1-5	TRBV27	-	TGTGCCAGCAGTCCACAACGGACAGTTTATAGCAATCAGCCCCAGCATTTT	CASSPQRTVYSNQPQHF
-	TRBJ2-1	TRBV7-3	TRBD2	TGTGCCAGCAGCTTTGGACTAGCGGGGACCGATGAGCAGTTCTTC	CASSFGLAGTDEQFF
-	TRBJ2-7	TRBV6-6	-	TGTGCCAGCAGTCGAACTACAGGGCACGAGCAGTACTTC	CASSRTTGHEQYF
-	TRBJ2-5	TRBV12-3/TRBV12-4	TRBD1	TGTGCCATCACGCAGGGGGCGGGGGAGACCCAGTACTTC	CAITQGAGETQYF
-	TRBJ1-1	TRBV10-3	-	TGTGCCATCAGCCCCGCCGAGAGGGTGAGCACTGAAGCTTTCTTT	CAISPAERVSTEAFF
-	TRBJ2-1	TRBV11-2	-	TGTGCCAGCAGCCGCCGACAGCGGGACAATGAGCAGTTCTTC	CASSRRQRDNEQFF
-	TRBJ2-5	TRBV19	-	TGTGCCAGTAGTATTGTTGGGGGCAGGCAAGAGACCCAGTACTTC	CASSIVGGRQETQYF
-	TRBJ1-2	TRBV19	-	TGTGCCAGTAGCCTACTTTCGGGGTTTGGCTACACCTTC	CASSLLSGFGYTF
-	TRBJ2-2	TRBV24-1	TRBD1	TGTGCCACCAGTGATGCGCGGGGACAGGGAGCCACCGGGGAGCTGTTTTTT	CATSDARGQGATGELFF
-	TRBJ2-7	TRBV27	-	TGTGCCAGCAGTTTAACCGGGGTTGAGCAGTACTTC	CASSLTGVEQYF
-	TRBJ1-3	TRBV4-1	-	TGCGCCAGCAGCCAAGAGGTCGGTAGCTCTGGAAACACCATATATTTT	CASSQEVGSSGNTIYF
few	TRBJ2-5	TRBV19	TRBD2	TGTGCCAGTAGTCCGGGACTAGCGGGGGTAGAGACCCAGTACTTC	CASSPGLAGVETQYF
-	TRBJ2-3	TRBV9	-	TGTGCCAGCAGCGTAGCAGGTCGATGGACAGATACGCAGTATTTT	CASSVAGRWTDTQYF
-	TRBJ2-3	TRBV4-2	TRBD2	TGTGCCAGCAGCCAAGGACTAGCGGGGAGGCAGGGGGGGGATACGCAGTATTTT	CASSQGLAGRQGGDTQYF
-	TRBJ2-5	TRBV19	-	TGTGCCAGTACTCCGAGTACAGGAGAGACCCAGTACTTC	CASTPSTGETQYF
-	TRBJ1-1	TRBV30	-	TGTGCCTGGAGTGTACTTAAACTATTGACAGGGAACACTGAAGCTTTCTTT	CAWSVLKLLTGNTEAFF
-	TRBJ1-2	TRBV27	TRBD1	TGTGCCAGTGGACAGGCTAACTATGGCTACACCTTC	CASGQANYGYTF
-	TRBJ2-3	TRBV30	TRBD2	TGTGCCTGGAGTCTAGCGGGGACCACAGATACGCAGTATTTT	CAWSLAGTTDTQYF
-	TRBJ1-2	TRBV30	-	TGTGCCTGGAGTGTACAAGTTTCTAACTATGGCTACACCTTC	CAWSVQVSNYGYTF
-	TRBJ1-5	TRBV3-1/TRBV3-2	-	TGTGCCAGCAGCCAAGCAGGGTTAGATCAGCCCCAGCATTTT	CASSQAGLDQPQHF
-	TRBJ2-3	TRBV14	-	TGTGCCAGCACCAGAACAGGTCTTAGCACAGATACGCAGTATTTT	CASTRTGLSTDTQYF
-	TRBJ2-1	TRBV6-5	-	TGTGCCAGCAGTCGGGACTCCTACAATGAGCAGTTCTTC	CASSRDSYNEQFF
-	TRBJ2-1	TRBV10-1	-	TGCGCCAGCAGTGGAGGGCACAATGAGCAGTTCTTC	CASSGGHNEQFF
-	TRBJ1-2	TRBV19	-	TGTGCCAGTAGTGACAGACGGTTGCGGTATGGCTACACCTTC	CASSDRRLRYGYTF
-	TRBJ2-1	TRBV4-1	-	TGCGCCAGCAGCCAAGACGAAGACACCGGTGAGAATGAGCAGTTCTTC	CASSQDEDTGENEQFF
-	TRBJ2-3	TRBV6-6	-	TGTGCCAGCAGTTACTCCAGCGGCCTACCACCAGATACGCAGTATTTT	CASSYSSGLPPDTQYF
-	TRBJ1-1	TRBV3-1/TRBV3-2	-	TGTGCCAGCAGCCAAGAAGGAGTCTCTGAAGCTTTCTTT	CASSQEGVSEAFF
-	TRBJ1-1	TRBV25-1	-	TGTGCCAGCAGTGACTACACTGAAGCTTTCTTT	CASSDYTEAFF
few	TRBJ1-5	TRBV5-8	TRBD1	TGTGCCAGCAGCAAGACAGGGGAACAGCCCCAGCATTTT	CASSKTGEQPQHF
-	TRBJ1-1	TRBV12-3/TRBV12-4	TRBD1	TGTGCCAGCAGGCGACAGGGGGAGGGTGAAGCTTTCTTT	CASRRQGEGEAFF
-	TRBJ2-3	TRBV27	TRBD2	TGTGCCAGCAGTTTTAGCGGGGTGACCACAGATACGCAGTATTTT	CASSFSGVTTDTQYF
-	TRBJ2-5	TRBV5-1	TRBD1	TGCGCCAGCAGCTTGCTAGGGGGCTGGCAAGAGACCCAGTACTTC	CASSLLGGWQETQYF
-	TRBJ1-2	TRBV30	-	TGTGCCTGGAGTGTCTCAGCGAACTATGGCTACACCTTC	CAWSVSANYGYTF
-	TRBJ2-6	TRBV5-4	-	TGTGCCAGCAGCTTGCTAGGACATTCTGGGGCCAACGTCCTGACTTTC	CASSLLGHSGANVLTF